One T cell receptor beta chain is described in this entry. Each recovered donor of Cohort 3 presented with two negative PCRs, clearance, or symptom resolution. The data were obtained in a study of blood T cell repertoires in COVID-19. On the study more broadly: Both acute and convalescent COVID-19 samples were obtained from the United States, Italy and Spain. The cDNA or gDNA used as material had been derived from T cells, B-cell-depleted T cells, or PBMCs.

Method: immunoSEQ multiplex PCR; TCRdb's copy keeps in-frame clones and lacks some. The sample has about 360,000 clones; around 87% are singletons. Sequencing used PBMCs or T cells enriched from blood (not recorded which). This clonotype originated in a young man who had recovered from COVID-19.

DNA for the CDR3: TGTGCCAGCAGCGCGACAGGCTCTGGAAACACCATATATTTT. This codes for CASSATGSGNTIYF. The V gene is TRBV7-2, the J gene TRBJ1-3; D possibly corresponds to TRBD1 (6 bases). Deletions cut 5 bases from V and 0 bases from J, with 8 bases between. Per germline, CDR1 SGHTA and CDR2 FQGNSA. The CDR3 is made up of 14 amino acids.